The sequence of this T cell receptor beta chain was determined in a study of T cell changes during pregnancy in multiple sclerosis. After removal of 6 bases from V and 1 base from J, the junction contained 6 bases not matched to a gene. This CDR3 has 15 residues. Looked up from germline, CDR1 is SGHRS and CDR2 is YFSETQ. Data came from immunoSEQ multiplex PCR; TCRdb stores just in-frame clones and leaves some out. The data hold fewer than 150,000 clones, with 96% observed a single time. V usage is TRBV5-1 and J usage is TRBJ2-2, with 7 bases identical to TRBD2. The sequence came from a female donor with multiple sclerosis, enrolled in a pregnancy study. Specimen: peripheral blood, collected after pregnancy. The CDR3, as DNA: TGCGCCAGCAAGGCCAGCGGGAAGAACACCGGGGAGCTGTTTTTT. Residues: CASKASGKNTGELFF.